This T cell receptor (beta chain) was identified in a study of shared clonotypes between healthy human individuals. Donors were healthy HIV-negative adults without recent acute infections or vaccinations. Germline V gene data show CDR1 as MNHNY and CDR2 as SVGAGI (reference sequence). Trimming removed 8 bases at V and 9 bases at J, with 16 bases between. The CDR3 has 13 amino acids. This table comes from immunoSEQ multiplex PCR, and its TCRdb copy is limited to in-frame clones, with some not included. The sample consists of 950,000 to 1,300,000 clones, about 75% of them appearing once. The chain joins TRBV6-6 to TRBJ2-2; D gene unclear. The clonotype originates from a man between 18 and 29 years old in good health. Sequencing input: memory CD4+ T cells sorted from blood. As to subset: CD45RA-negative fraction. In DNA form, the CDR3 reads TGTGCCAGCCAACCCGTCGGACGGAGGGAGCTGTTTTTT. Its translation is CASQPVGRRELFF.